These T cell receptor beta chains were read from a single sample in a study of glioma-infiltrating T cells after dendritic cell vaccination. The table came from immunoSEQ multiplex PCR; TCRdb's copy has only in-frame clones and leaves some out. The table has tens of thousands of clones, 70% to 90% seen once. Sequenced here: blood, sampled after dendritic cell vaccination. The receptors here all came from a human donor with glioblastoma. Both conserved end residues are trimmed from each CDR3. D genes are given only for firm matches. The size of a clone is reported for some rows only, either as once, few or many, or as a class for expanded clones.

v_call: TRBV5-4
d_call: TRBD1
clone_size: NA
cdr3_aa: ASSISGTGGYEQY

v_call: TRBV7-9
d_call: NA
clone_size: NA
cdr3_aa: ASSLAQAGEKLF

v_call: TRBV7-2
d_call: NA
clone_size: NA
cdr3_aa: ASSLGGGHADTQY

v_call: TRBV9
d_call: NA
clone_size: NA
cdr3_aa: ASSHRGSTEAF

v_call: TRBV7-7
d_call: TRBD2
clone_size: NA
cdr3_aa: ASSLDASGAYEQY

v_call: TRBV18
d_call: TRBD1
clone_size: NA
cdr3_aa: ASSPPDRGLTEAF

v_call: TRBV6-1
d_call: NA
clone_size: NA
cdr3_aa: ASNPADRPQH

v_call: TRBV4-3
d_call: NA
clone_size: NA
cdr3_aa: ASSEGLVVDTQY

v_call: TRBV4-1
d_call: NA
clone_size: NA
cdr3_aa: ASSQDQGPLVTTNEKLF

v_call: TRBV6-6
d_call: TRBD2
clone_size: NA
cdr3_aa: ASRAGRGGVNTQY

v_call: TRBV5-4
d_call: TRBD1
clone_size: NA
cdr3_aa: ASSSQRQGTTGNTIY

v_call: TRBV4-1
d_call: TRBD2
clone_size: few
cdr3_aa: ASSDQRGGLSTDTQY

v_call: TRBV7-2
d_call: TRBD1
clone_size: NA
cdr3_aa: ASSLFPDRWDNEQF

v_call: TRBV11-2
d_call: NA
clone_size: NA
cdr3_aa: ASSLESVRYEQY

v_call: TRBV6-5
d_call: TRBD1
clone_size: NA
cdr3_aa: ASSSSPTGGEVQF

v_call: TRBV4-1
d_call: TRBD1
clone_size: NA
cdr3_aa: ASSQVHDRGFGNQPQH

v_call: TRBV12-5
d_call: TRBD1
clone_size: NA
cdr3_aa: ASGSGQGIYEQY

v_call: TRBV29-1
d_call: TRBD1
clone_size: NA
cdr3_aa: SEGADTQY

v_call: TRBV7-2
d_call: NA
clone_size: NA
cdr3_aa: ASSLSPTLRGRNYGYT

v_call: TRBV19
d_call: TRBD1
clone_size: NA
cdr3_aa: ASSMGTGGIRPQH

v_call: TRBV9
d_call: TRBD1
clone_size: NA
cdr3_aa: ASSVVATGGYNEQF

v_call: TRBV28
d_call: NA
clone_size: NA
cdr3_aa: ASSITGWETQY